What follows are 3 T cell receptor beta chains derived from one specimen sequenced in a study of blood T cell repertoires in COVID-19. Measured with immunoSEQ multiplex PCR; TCRdb has only the in-frame clones, and not every one. The data contain some 52,000 clones, roughly 89% of them singletons. The sequencing sample was made of peripheral blood. Source of these receptors: a man aged 60 to 69 with active COVID-19.

The chain uses TRBV3-1 (or the pseudogene TRBV3-2) and TRBJ2-2; D possibly corresponds to TRBD2 (6 bases). This CDR3 spans 15 amino acids. The germline V gene encodes CDR1 LGHDT and CDR2 YNNKEL (reference sequence). With 2 bases removed from V and 6 bases from J, the gap between germline ends came to 13 bases. The CDR3 nucleotides read TGTGCCAGCAGCCAACCCGCCGGAGGGCCCGGGGAGCTGTTTTTT. Encoded protein: CASSQPAGGPGELFF.

CDR3 DNA: TGCGCCAGCAGCCAAGAGGGTGTGTTAACCCAGGTGAACACCATATATTTT. This gives the protein CASSQEGVLTQVNTIYF. The chain combines TRBV4-3 with TRBJ1-3, with D unresolved. Trimming left V 0 bases short and J 7 bases short, with 19 bases between. The CDR3 contains 17 residues. Germline V CDR1 and CDR2: LGHNA, YSLEER.

The gene calls are TRBV6-5 and TRBJ2-7; 8 nucleotides align to TRBD1. There are 14 residues in the CDR3. The trim removed 6 bases at V and 2 bases at J, leaving 6 bases unmatched. Germline V gene data show CDR1 as MNHEY and CDR2 as SVGAGI. CDR3 coding DNA: TGTGCCAGCAGCCGGACAGGGTTGACCTACGAGCAGTACTTC. Translated, it gives CASSRTGLTYEQYF.